This TCR beta chain was observed in a study of cytomegalovirus exposure and HLA in healthy donors. Points from the study as a whole: Both high specificity and high sensitivity reportedly marked the classifier's diagnosis of cytomegalovirus status.

The CDR3 runs 13 residues. Germline V gene data show CDR1 as ENHRY and CDR2 as SYGVKD. V lost 11 bases, J lost 2 bases, and 12 bases lay in between. Comments on this clone: Its antigen is unknown.

The study ran its PCR with 60 Vbeta and 13 Jbeta primers. Data came from immunoSEQ multiplex PCR; TCRdb stores just in-frame clones and leaves some out. The sample includes some 200,000 clones, 79% of them seen just once. This receptor was obtained from a girl aged 10 to 17 in good health and CMV-seropositive. Specimen: PBMCs. The genes are TRBV10-3 and TRBJ1-4; TRBD1 is a possible D gene (5 bases). The CDR3 DNA follows: TGTGCCGCCTCGGAGGGGACTAATGAAAAACTGTTTTTT. Translating gives CAASEGTNEKLFF.